These 31 T cell receptor beta chains came from one sample sequenced in a study of shared clonotypes between healthy human individuals. Assay: immunoSEQ multiplex PCR; the TCRdb copy retains only in-frame clones and omits some. The sample includes about 1 million clones, roughly 80% of them seen just once. Sequences were obtained from memory CD4+ T cells sorted from blood. Regarding subset: CD45RA-negative fraction. These receptors all come from a man between 18 and 35 years old in good health.

CDR3: CASSESGTGVETQYF. The CDR3 DNA is TGCGCCAGCAGTGAGTCTGGTACCGGGGTAGAGACCCAGTACTTC. This chain uses TRBV10-2 with TRBJ2-5; possibly TRBD2 for D (5 bases). The CDR3 runs to 15 residues. V dropped 0 bases and J dropped 4 bases, with 12 bases sitting between them. Per germline, CDR1 WSHSY and CDR2 SAAADI.

V usage is TRBV28 and J usage is TRBJ2-1; 10 positions match TRBD1. This CDR3 comprises 13 residues. Germline V gene data show CDR1 as MDHEN and CDR2 as SYDVKM. V was clipped by 4 bases and J by 8 bases; unmatched bases: 2. This chain's CDR3 is CASSSGQGYEQFF. CDR3 nucleotide sequence: TGTGCCAGCAGTTCGGGACAGGGGTATGAGCAGTTCTTC.

The chain links TRBV5-5 to TRBJ1-2; 9 nucleotides match TRBD1. V was pared by 4 bases and J by 7 bases, with 8 bases of the junction left unmatched. CDR3 length equals 14 residues. Germline V gives CDR1 SGHKS, CDR2 YYEKEE (reference sequence). The CDR3 here is CASSGTGTTGGYTF. The DNA of the CDR3 is TGTGCCAGCAGCGGGACAGGGACGACTGGTGGCTACACCTTC.

J is TRBJ2-2 and V is TRBV12-2; the tabulated D call, TRBD1, remains unverified against the DNA. TRBV12-2 is a documented pseudogene. The CDR3 covers 17 residues. CDR3 amino acids: CASRLRGTGRGTGELFF. In DNA form, the CDR3 reads TGTGCAAGTCGCCTAAGGGGGACAGGGCGAGGAACCGGGGAGCTGTTTTTT.

At least ten counts were recorded for this clone. The chain is built from TRBV14 and TRBJ2-4; D is unresolved. CDR3 length equals 17 residues. CDR1 is SGHDN and CDR2 is FVKESK in the germline V gene. V was pared by 4 bases and J by 0 bases, with 16 bases between. The DNA of the CDR3 is TGTGCCAGCAGCCCCTCCTATCGACACCTAGCCAAAAACATTCAGTACTTC. It yields the protein CASSPSYRHLAKNIQYF.

Only one count was recorded for this clone. V gene TRBV9 combines with J gene TRBJ2-1, with 10 bases matching TRBD2. Per the germline V gene, CDR1 is SGDLS and CDR2 is YYNGEE. There are 15 residues in the CDR3. The trim removed 3 bases at V and 2 bases at J, leaving 2 bases unmatched. CDR3 loop: CASSAAGGPYNEQFF. In nucleotides, the CDR3 is TGTGCCAGCAGCGCAGCGGGGGGGCCCTACAATGAGCAGTTCTTC.

In the case of this clone: The identical CDR3 is also encoded by other nucleotide sequences in the sample. The chain has TRBV6-5 and TRBJ2-1; perhaps TRBD2 as D (6 bases). Germline V gene sequence: CDR1 MNHEY, CDR2 SVGAGI. Trimming removed 3 bases at V and 6 bases at J, with 9 bases between. The CDR3 loop spans 13 amino acids. CDR3: CASSYLGGNEQFF. CDR3 nucleotides: TGTGCCAGCAGTTATTTGGGGGGCAATGAGCAGTTCTTC.

The chain employs TRBV5-3 and TRBJ2-5; no definite D call. TRBV5-3 is sorted into the ORF group, with uncertain function. The CDR3 length is 12 residues. V shed 0 bases and J shed 12 bases, with 12 bases lying between them. CDR3 region: CARSLVVGRKYF. The DNA of the CDR3 is TGTGCCAGAAGCTTGGTCGTCGGACGGAAGTACTTC.

This clone was seen once. The chain uses TRBV7-2 and TRBJ2-7, with unresolved D. Germline CDR1 reads SGHTA; CDR2 reads FQGNSA. The CDR3 has 14 residues. V was pared by 5 bases and J by 6 bases, with 17 bases between. As DNA, the CDR3 is TGTGCCAGCAGCCGAGGAGAAATCTTACCCGAGCAGTACTTC. This encodes CASSRGEILPEQYF.

In its sample, this clone was seen a few times. The chain has TRBV30 and TRBJ1-5, with D hard to call. The CDR3 length is 13 residues. CDR1 GTSNPN and CDR2 SVGIG come from the germline V gene (reference sequence). Trimming took off 1 base at V and 0 bases at J, with 4 bases between the two ends. The CDR3 protein is CAWSDNSNQPQHF. The CDR3 DNA follows: TGTGCCTGGAGTGACAATAGCAATCAGCCCCAGCATTTT.

This chain uses TRBV9 with TRBJ2-7; tentative D call: TRBD2 (5 bases). This CDR3 spans 15 amino acids. Germline loops: CDR1 SGDLS, CDR2 YYNGEE. Trimming took off 0 bases at V and 2 bases at J, with 12 bases between the two ends. The CDR3 protein is CASSVESGPTYEQYF. The CDR3 nucleotides are TGTGCCAGCAGCGTAGAAAGCGGCCCGACCTACGAGCAGTACTTC.

The gene calls are TRBV28 and TRBJ1-1; 11 positions match TRBD1. The V segment lost 6 bases and the J segment 10 bases; nucleotides outside the gene matches: 10. The CDR3 covers 14 residues. The germline V gene encodes CDR1 MDHEN and CDR2 SYDVKM. CDR3 coding DNA: TGTGCCAGCAGAGGAGGACAGGGGGCGTTGGGAGCTTTCTTT. It is translated as CASRGGQGALGAFF. The whole variable domain, filled in from reference TRBV28 and TRBJ1-1, reads DVKVTQSSRYLVKRTGEKVFLECVQDMDHENMFWYRQDPGLGLRLIYFSYDVKMKEKGDIPEGYSVSREKKERFSLILESASTNQTSMYLCASRGGQGALGAFFGQGTRLTVV.

The chain recombines TRBV5-6 with TRBJ2-1; 8 positions match TRBD2. The V gene end was trimmed by 6 bases and the J gene end by 4 bases; junction bases not matched to a gene: 12. The CDR3 extends over 16 amino acids. CDR1 and CDR2 (germline): SGHDT, YYEEEE. CDR3 in amino acids: CASTLGVGLEYNEQFF. The CDR3 coding sequence is TGTGCCAGCACCCTTGGAGTGGGACTAGAATACAATGAGCAGTTCTTC. The whole variable domain, filled in from reference TRBV5-6 and TRBJ2-1, reads DAGVTQSPTHLIKTRGQQVTLRCSPKSGHDTVSWYQQALGQGPQFIFQYYEEEERQRGNFPDRFSGHQFPNYSSELNVNALLLGDSALYLCASTLGVGLEYNEQFFGPGTRLTVL.

This clone was observed a few times. The chain carries TRBV2 and TRBJ1-5; 7 bases fit TRBD1. V lost 6 bases to trimming and J lost 1 base; unmatched junction nucleotides: 3. This CDR3 comprises 14 residues. Germline V CDR1 and CDR2: SNHLY, FYNNEI. This CDR3 is CASRDRLSNQPQHF. Here the CDR3 DNA reads TGTGCCAGCAGGGACAGGTTGAGCAATCAGCCCCAGCATTTT. Filled out from reference TRBV2 and TRBJ1-5, the complete variable domain reads EPEVTQTPSHQVTQMGQEVILRCVPISNHLYFYWYRQILGQKVEFLVSFYNNEISEKSEIFDDQFSVERPDGSNFTLKIRSTKLEDSAMYFCASRDRLSNQPQHFGDGTRLSIL.

J is TRBJ2-1 and V is TRBV11-2, with D maybe TRBD2 (6 bases). Trimming pared 5 bases from V and 7 bases from J, leaving 18 bases between. The CDR3 is 15 residues long. CDR1 and CDR2 (germline): SGHAT, FQNNGV. CDR3 bases: TGTGCCAGCAGCGCGGCGGCTAGCGTAGAAAATGAGCAGTTCTTC. Translated, it gives CASSAAASVENEQFF.

This clone has just one count. The genes are TRBV5-6 and TRBJ1-6; 7 nucleotides match TRBD1. Germline lookup yields CDR1 SGHDT and CDR2 YYEEEE. This CDR3 is 15 amino acids long. The V gene end was trimmed by 10 bases and the J gene end by 8 bases; junction bases not matched to a gene: 15. The CDR3 reads CASRRGQESYSPLHF. The CDR3 bases are TGTGCCTCCAGGAGGGGGCAGGAATCCTATTCACCCCTCCACTTT.

J is TRBJ2-5 and V is TRBV28, with TRBD2 identical over 7 bases. The CDR3 covers 14 residues. Per the germline V gene, CDR1 is MDHEN and CDR2 is SYDVKM. V dropped 8 bases and J dropped 0; count of bases not matched to a gene: 6. The CDR3 sequence is CASGRDLHQETQYF. Here the CDR3 DNA reads TGTGCCAGCGGGAGGGACTTACACCAAGAGACCCAGTACTTC.

This rearrangement joins TRBV6-5 to TRBJ2-7; D gene uncertain. Germline CDR1 is MNHEY and CDR2 is SVGAGI. The V end was cut by 0 bases, the J end by 5 bases, with 14 bases between. CDR3 length: 15 amino acids. In DNA, the CDR3 is TGTGCCAGCAGTTACTCGGGGATGAGAGTCGACGAGCAGTACTTC. Translation gives CASSYSGMRVDEQYF.

The chain recombines TRBV10-3 with TRBJ2-5, with TRBD2 as a possible D gene (5 bases). This CDR3 is built from 13 residues. Germline V gives CDR1 ENHRY, CDR2 SYGVKD. V lost 4 bases and J 4 bases, leaving 10 bases between the germline ends. CDR3 DNA: TGTGCCATCAGTGCTGGAGGAAGAGAGACCCAGTACTTC. It specifies CAISAGGRETQYF.

The J gene is TRBJ2-1, the V gene TRBV5-1; D is perhaps TRBD2 (5 bases). This CDR3 region has 15 residues. CDR1 is SGHRS, CDR2 YFSETQ, per germline. The ends were cut back, 8 bases at V and 4 bases at J, with 19 bases in the middle. CDR3 amino acids: CASGLAGPRYNEQFF. CDR3 in DNA: TGCGCCAGTGGTTTGGCGGGCCCAAGATACAATGAGCAGTTCTTC.

This clone was seen only a few times. The CDR3 protein is CAWSVGGQGVYEQYF. The DNA for the CDR3 is TGTGCCTGGAGTGTAGGAGGACAGGGGGTCTACGAGCAGTACTTC. The chain recombines TRBV30 with TRBJ2-7; 10 nucleotides line up with TRBD1. Trimming at V came to 0 bases and at J to 3 bases, leaving 5 bases not matched to a gene. The CDR3 is made up of 15 amino acids. Germline CDR1 reads GTSNPN; CDR2 reads SVGIG (reference sequence).

The chain couples TRBV11-2 to TRBJ1-2, with 7 nucleotides matching TRBD1. V was pared by 5 bases and J by 4 bases, with 10 bases of the junction left unmatched. The CDR3 is 15 amino acids. Germline assignment: CDR1 SGHAT and CDR2 FQNNGV. The CDR3 nucleotides read TGTGCCAGCAGCGCCAACCCACAGGGGACCTATGGCTACACCTTC. Translating gives CASSANPQGTYGYTF.

For this clone: The conserved phenylalanine or tryptophan is not found at the CDR3 terminus, so this likely reflects a read error. Because the CDR3's place on the DNA is in doubt, the DNA is left out and the CDR3 is given as listed by TCRdb. The rearrangement links TRBV7-2 to TRBJ1-1. From its first to its last residue, the CDR3 has 14 amino acids. From germline, CDR1 is SGHTA and CDR2 FQGNSA. CDR3 amino acids: CASSLEFGSAHILS.

The table lists this clone with a count of one. The CDR3 region has the DNA TGTGCCAGCAGCAGGGCTCCGAACACCGGGGAGCTGTTTTTT. Translating it yields CASSRAPNTGELFF. V and J are TRBV6-1 and TRBJ2-2, with D tentatively TRBD1 (5 bases). Germline V gives CDR1 MNHNS, CDR2 SASEGT. CDR3 length equals 14 residues. The V end lost 6 bases, the J end lost 0 bases, and 8 bases lay between the germline ends.

In the case of this clone: The same CDR3 arises from other DNA sequences in this sample as well. V is TRBV5-1 and J is TRBJ2-5, with 10 bases identical to TRBD2. Germline V gene sequence: CDR1 SGHRS, CDR2 YFSETQ. With V trimmed by 0 bases and J by 5 bases, 7 bases remained unmatched. The CDR3 consists of 16 residues. CDR3 bases: TGCGCCAGCAGCTTGGCGGTAGCGGGAGGACCCGAGACCCAGTACTTC. This gives the protein CASSLAVAGGPETQYF. The whole variable domain, filled in from reference TRBV5-1 and TRBJ2-5, reads KAGVTQTPRYLIKTRGQQVTLSCSPISGHRSVSWYQQTPGQGLQFLFEYFSETQRNKGNFPGRFSGRQFSNSRSEMNVSTLELGDSALYLCASSLAVAGGPETQYFGPGTRLLVL.

The V and J genes are TRBV5-1 and TRBJ1-3; 11 positions agree with TRBD1. V lost 4 bases, J lost 0 bases, and 9 bases stayed unmatched. The CDR3 covers 18 residues. The V gene's germline CDR1 is SGHRS and CDR2 YFSETQ. The CDR3 bases are TGCGCCAGCAGCAAAGACACCGGGACAGGGGGCTCTGGAAACACCATATATTTT. Protein: CASSKDTGTGGSGNTIYF. Based on the CDR3 plus reference TRBV5-1 and TRBJ1-3, the full variable domain is KAGVTQTPRYLIKTRGQQVTLSCSPISGHRSVSWYQQTPGQGLQFLFEYFSETQRNKGNFPGRFSGRQFSNSRSEMNVSTLELGDSALYLCASSKDTGTGGSGNTIYFGEGSWLTVV.

The chain couples TRBV5-1 to TRBJ1-2; 12 bases are a match to TRBD1. Germline V gene data show CDR1 as SGHRS and CDR2 as YFSETQ. Trimming removed 2 bases from V and 8 bases from J; junction bases left unmatched: 13. The CDR3 runs to 17 residues. The chain's CDR3 is CASSFLTPGQGAEGYTF. DNA of the CDR3: TGCGCCAGCAGCTTCTTAACACCGGGACAGGGGGCGGAAGGCTACACCTTC.

The chain is built from TRBV29-1 and TRBJ2-3; maybe TRBD2 (6 bases). Germline V lookup: CDR1 SQVTM, CDR2 ANQGSEA. CDR3 length: 12 residues. V was shortened by 4 bases and J by 4 bases, with 9 bases between the two germline ends. The CDR3 nucleotides are TGCAGCGTTGGCGGGGCAGCAGATACGCAGTATTTT. It yields the protein CSVGGAADTQYF.

Details on this clone: A junction boundary mismatches the germline segment, possibly from a read error. This chain links TRBV30 with TRBJ2-4, with D possibly matching TRBD1 (7 bases). There are 13 residues in the CDR3. The germline V gene has CDR1 GTSNPN and CDR2 SVGIG (reference sequence). In DNA, the CDR3 is TGTGCCTGGAGTGAGGGGAGGACAGGATCATGGGAGTTC. It specifies CAWSEGRTGSWEF. Looking up the rest from reference TRBV30 and TRBJ2-4 gives the full variable domain: SQTIHQWPATLVQPVGSPLSLECTVEGTSNPNLYWYRQAAGRGLQLLFYSVGIGQISSEVPQNLSASRPQDRQFILSSKKLLLSDSGFYLCAWSEGRTGSWEFGAGTRLSVL.

The chain combines TRBV27 with TRBJ1-2; D perhaps matches TRBD1 (5 bases). Trimming shortened V by 5 bases and J by 0 bases, and 7 bases separated the two germline ends. The CDR3 totals 13 residues. From germline, CDR1 is MNHEY and CDR2 SMNVEV (reference sequence). The CDR3 here is CASSMTANYGYTF. CDR3 nucleotides: TGTGCCAGCAGTATGACAGCTAACTATGGCTACACCTTC.

J is TRBJ1-2 and V is TRBV5-5; D is uncertain. The CDR3 is made up of 13 amino acids. CDR1 SGHKS and CDR2 YYEKEE come from the germline V gene (reference sequence). Trimming took off 2 bases at V and 3 bases at J, with 8 bases between the two ends. The CDR3: CASSFTLDYGYTF. The CDR3 DNA reads TGTGCCAGCAGCTTTACCCTTGACTATGGCTACACCTTC.